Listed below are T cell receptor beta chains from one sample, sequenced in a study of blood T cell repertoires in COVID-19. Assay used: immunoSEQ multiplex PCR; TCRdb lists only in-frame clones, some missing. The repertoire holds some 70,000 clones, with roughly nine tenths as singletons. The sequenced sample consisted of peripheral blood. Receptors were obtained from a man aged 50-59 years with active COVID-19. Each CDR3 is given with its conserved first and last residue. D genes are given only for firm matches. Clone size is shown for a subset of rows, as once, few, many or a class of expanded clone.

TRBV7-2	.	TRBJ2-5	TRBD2	TGTGCCAGCAGTGCCCCCCTACTAGCGGGGGTCAGAGAGACCCAGTACTTC	CASSAPLLAGVRETQYF
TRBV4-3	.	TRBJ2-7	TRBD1	TGCGCCAGCAGCCAATCGGGACAGGGGGCGGTCGAGCAGTACTTC	CASSQSGQGAVEQYF
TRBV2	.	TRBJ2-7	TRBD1	TGTGCCAGCAGGGGGGACAGGCCGGGTGTGGTGCAGTACTTC	CASRGDRPGVVQYF
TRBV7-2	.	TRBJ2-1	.	TGTGCCAGCAGCTTGACTAGGACGGGGAATGAGCAGTTCTTC	CASSLTRTGNEQFF
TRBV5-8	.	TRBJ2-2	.	TGTGCCAGCAGCTTGACAGTAACCGGGGAGCTGTTTTTT	CASSLTVTGELFF
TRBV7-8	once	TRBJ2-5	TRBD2	TGTGCCAGCAGCTTATTTAGCGGGGGCCCCCCCGCACAAGAGACCCAGTACTTC	CASSLFSGGPPAQETQYF
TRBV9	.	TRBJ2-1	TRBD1	TGTGCCAGCAGCCCTACAGGGGCTGGGGATGAGCAGTTCTTC	CASSPTGAGDEQFF
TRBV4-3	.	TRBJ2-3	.	TGCGCCAGCAGCCGACGGACTACACACACAGATACGCAGTATTTT	CASSRRTTHTDTQYF
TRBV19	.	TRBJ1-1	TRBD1	TGTGCCAGTAGTATGTCCCGAGCCAGGGGGCTTACTGAAGCTTTCTTT	CASSMSRARGLTEAFF
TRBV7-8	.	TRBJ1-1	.	TGTGCCAGCAGCTTAAATAGCGTGGGTACTGAAGCTTTCTTT	CASSLNSVGTEAFF
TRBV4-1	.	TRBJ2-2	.	TGCGCCAGCAGCCAAGGCAAGAGAGGCACCGGGGAGCTGTTTTTT	CASSQGKRGTGELFF
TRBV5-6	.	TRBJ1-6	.	TGTGCCAGCAGCCGTGGGGAGGGTAATTCACCCCTCCACTTT	CASSRGEGNSPLHF
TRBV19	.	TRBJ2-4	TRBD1	TGTGCCAGTAGTATCCCCCGGACAGGGAGGGCCAAAAACATTCAGTACTTC	CASSIPRTGRAKNIQYF
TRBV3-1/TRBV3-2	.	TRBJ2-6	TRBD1	TGTGCCAGCAGTCCTTCGCCCGGGACAGGGGACTCTGGGGCCAACGTCCTGACTTTC	CASSPSPGTGDSGANVLTF
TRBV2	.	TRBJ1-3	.	TGTGCCAGCAGTGAAATGGGAGGGCTGGGAAACACCATATATTTT	CASSEMGGLGNTIYF
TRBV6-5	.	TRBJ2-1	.	TGTGCCAGCAGTTACGGCAGGAATTACAATGAGCAGTTCTTC	CASSYGRNYNEQFF
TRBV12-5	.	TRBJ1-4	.	TGTGCTAGTGGTTTGGCACCCCTGGGAGGGCGGAGCACTAATGAAAAACTGTTTTTT	CASGLAPLGGRSTNEKLFF
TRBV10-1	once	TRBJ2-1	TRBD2	TGCGCCAGCACTCCGAAAGACTCTAGCGGGGGTAAGTTGCCTTACAATGAGCAGTTCTTC	CASTPKDSSGGKLPYNEQFF
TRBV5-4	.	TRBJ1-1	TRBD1	TGTGCCAGCAGCTTGGCGGGACAGATGAACACTGAAGCTTTCTTT	CASSLAGQMNTEAFF
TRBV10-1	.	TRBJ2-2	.	TGCGCCAGCAGCCAAACCGTTGGACAGAGGGCCGGGGAGCTGTTTTTT	CASSQTVGQRAGELFF
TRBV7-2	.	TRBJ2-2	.	TGTGCCAGCAGCTTCCTTAGTCCCGGGGAGCTGTTTTTT	CASSFLSPGELFF
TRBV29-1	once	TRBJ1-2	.	TGCAGCACAGAATTGGGCTACACCTTC	CSTELGYTF
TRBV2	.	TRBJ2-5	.	TGTGCCAGCGCGACTGGGCGGGACCAAGAGACCCAGTACTTC	CASATGRDQETQYF
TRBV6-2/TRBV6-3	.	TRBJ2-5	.	TGTGCCAGCAGTTACTTCGGAGAGACCCAGTACTTC	CASSYFGETQYF
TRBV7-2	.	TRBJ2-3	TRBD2	TGTGCCAGCAGCCTGCTACTAGCGGGGGGGGCAGATACGCAGTATTTT	CASSLLLAGGADTQYF
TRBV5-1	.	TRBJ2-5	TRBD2	TGCGCCAGCAGCTTAGCGGGGACCCTGGAAGAGACCCAGTACTTC	CASSLAGTLEETQYF
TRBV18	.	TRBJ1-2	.	TGTGCCAGCTCACCGGCAACAGGGAAGGGTGGCTACACCTTC	CASSPATGKGGYTF